One sample yielded the 30 T cell receptor beta chains listed below, sequenced in a study of blood T cells in healthy people across ages. A J-beta primer mix and a sample-barcoded 5' primer were used in a second PCR of roughly 7 to 12 cycles. TCRdb fed the 5' RACE reads into MiXCR, producing one record per CDR3 protein. This table has about 640,000 distinct CDR3 sequences, around 54% appearing once. Sequencing was performed on blood. Receptor source: a man in his sixties in good health.

V and J are TRBV21-1 and TRBJ2-1; the table's D gene call, TRBD2, was not cross checked with the DNA. TRBV21-1 is assigned pseudogene status. The CDR3 has 13 residues. The DNA of the CDR3 is TGTGCCAGCAGGCTAGGGACCTACAATGAGCAGTTCTTC. Protein product: CASRLGTYNEQFF.

In its sample, this clonotype was seen a few times. The chain combines TRBV29-1 with TRBJ2-7, with a tentative D call TRBD2 (6 bases). Trimming left V 5 bases short and J 4 bases short, with 12 bases between. This CDR3 contains 12 residues. Germline values: CDR1 SQVTM, CDR2 ANQGSEA. In DNA, the CDR3 is TGCAGCGTTCGGGTAGCGGTGTACGAGCAGTACTTC. Amino acids: CSVRVAVYEQYF.

The V call is TRBV6-5, the J call TRBJ2-3, with 8 bases matching TRBD1. The germline CDR1 and CDR2 sequences are MNHEY and SVGAGI. This CDR3 has 15 residues. Losses at the gene ends were 2 bases for V and 4 bases for J; bases not matched to a gene: 5. CDR3 nucleotide sequence: TGTGCCAGCAGTTACACGCAACAGGGGGCAGATACGCAGTATTTT. Translated: CASSYTQQGADTQYF.

This chain links TRBV10-3 with TRBJ2-1; 7 bases map to TRBD1. The J call is doubtful: the DNA matches TRBJ2-7 better. The length of the CDR3 is 14 residues. CDR1 ENHRY and CDR2 SYGVKD come from the germline V gene. In nucleotides, the CDR3 is TGTGCCATCAGTACAGGGGCTTCCCCCTACGAGCAGTACTTC. Translated, it gives CAISTGASPYEQYF.

V and J are TRBV2 and TRBJ1-4; 7 nucleotides line up with TRBD1. CDR1 SNHLY and CDR2 FYNNEI come from the germline V gene. The CDR3 contains 15 residues. V lost 2 bases to trimming and J lost 6 bases; unmatched junction nucleotides: 6. The CDR3 DNA reads TGTGCCAGCAGTGAACAGGGGGGAATGGATGAAAAACTGTTTTTT. Translated: CASSEQGGMDEKLFF.

This clonotype has ten or more counts. The chain is built from TRBV27 and TRBJ2-7, with 10 bases identical to TRBD1. The CDR3 contains 14 residues. CDR1 is MNHEY, CDR2 SMNVEV, per germline (reference sequence). The ends lost 8 bases at V and 1 base at J; junction bases unmatched: 5. CDR3 in amino acids: CASRRTGGSYEQYF. CDR3 DNA: TGTGCCAGCCGAAGGACAGGGGGTTCCTACGAGCAGTACTTC.

The chain joins TRBV27 to TRBJ2-7, with 10 positions matching TRBD1. With V trimmed by 5 bases and J by 4 bases, 11 bases remained unmatched. Germline CDR1 is MNHEY and CDR2 is SMNVEV (reference sequence). The CDR3 is made up of 16 amino acids. The CDR3: CASSTRQGAGLYEQYF. As DNA, the CDR3 is TGTGCCAGCAGTACCCGACAGGGGGCCGGTTTGTACGAGCAGTACTTC.

CDR3 DNA sequence: TGCAGTGCTAGCGAACGGGGGAACTCTGGGGCCAACGTCCTGACTTTC. Its protein is CSASERGNSGANVLTF. The rearrangement uses TRBV20-1 and TRBJ2-6, with D possibly being TRBD2 (6 bases). Germline assignment: CDR1 DFQATT and CDR2 SNEGSKA (reference sequence). CDR3 size: 16 residues. The V and J ends lost 3 bases and 0 bases respectively, with 12 bases between them.

This clonotype was observed at least ten times. This sequence joins TRBV20-1 and TRBJ1-1, with 7 bases fitting TRBD1. Germline-derived CDR1 and CDR2 are DFQATT and SNEGSKA (reference sequence). V lost 1 base, J lost 7 bases, and 9 bases stayed unmatched. This CDR3 spans 14 amino acids. The CDR3 DNA follows: TGCAGTGCTAGAGGGGGGGCAGGGGGTATTGAAGCTTTCTTT. This codes for CSARGGAGGIEAFF.

The chain combines TRBV27 with TRBJ2-1, with 7 bases that match TRBD1. Trimming took 5 bases from V and 0 from J; bases not matched to a gene: 10. The CDR3 spans 17 residues. Germline-derived CDR1 and CDR2 are MNHEY and SMNVEV (reference sequence). Here the CDR3 reads CASSLQPRGSSYNEQFF. DNA for the CDR3: TGTGCCAGCAGTCTCCAACCCAGGGGGAGCTCCTACAATGAGCAGTTCTTC.

This clonotype was seen a single time. The V call is TRBV4-1, the J call TRBJ1-1; D call uncertain. V lost 4 bases and J lost 4, with 4 bases in between. The CDR3 is 11 amino acids. CDR1 and CDR2 (germline): MGHRA, YSYEKL. This chain's CDR3 is CASSRSTEAFF. CDR3 coding DNA: TGCGCCAGCAGCCGGAGCACTGAAGCTTTCTTT.

The chain employs TRBV6-1 and TRBJ1-6, with no clear D. Trimming removed 0 bases at V and 8 bases at J, with 14 bases between. Germline CDR1 is MNHNS and CDR2 is SASEGT. The CDR3 sequence is 16 residues long. This CDR3 is CASSEALTRGDSPLHF. CDR3 coding DNA: TGTGCCAGCAGTGAAGCCCTTACAAGAGGTGATTCACCCCTCCACTTT.

This clonotype came up a few times. V usage is TRBV5-1 and J usage is TRBJ1-2; D remains ambiguous. This CDR3 is 15 amino acids long. V was pared by 0 bases and J by 0 bases, with 9 bases between. The germline V gene has CDR1 SGHRS and CDR2 YFSETQ. The CDR3 DNA is TGCGCCAGCAGCTTGGACAGTTTGTCTAACTATGGCTACACCTTC. This codes for CASSLDSLSNYGYTF.

CDR3 nucleotide sequence: TGCGCCAGCAGCTTGGGGGGGTCCCGGGTGAACACTGAAGCTTTCTTT. It translates to CASSLGGSRVNTEAFF. The chain uses TRBV5-1 and TRBJ1-1, with a weak D call TRBD1 (5 bases). CDR1 is SGHRS, CDR2 YFSETQ, per germline. V lost 0 bases and J lost 0, with 12 bases in between. The CDR3 spans 16 residues.

This chain links TRBV7-9 with TRBJ1-5; D might be TRBD1 (5 bases). V lost 1 base, J lost 2 bases, and 12 bases lay in between. The CDR3 loop spans 16 amino acids. Germline lookup yields CDR1 SEHNR and CDR2 FQNEAQ (reference sequence). This CDR3 reads CASSLGVGQRNQPQHF. In DNA, the CDR3 is TGTGCCAGCAGCTTAGGGGTGGGGCAGCGCAATCAGCCCCAGCATTTT.

Concerning this clonotype: It may be a read error: a sequence one base away is much more abundant. The CDR3 nucleotides read TGTGCCAGCAGCGGACAGGGTCCGGAGACCCAGTACTTC. Amino acids: CASSGQGPETQYF. The chain joins TRBV9 to TRBJ2-7; 7 nucleotides align to TRBD1. TRBJ2-5 matches the DNA end more closely, so the J call is doubtful. This CDR3 has 13 residues. The germline gives CDR1 SGDLS, CDR2 YYNGEE.

The chain recombines TRBV19 with TRBJ2-7; either TRBD1 or TRBD2 may fit D (5 bases each). Trimming pared 4 bases from V and 3 bases from J, leaving 13 bases between. Germline assignment: CDR1 LNHDA and CDR2 SQIVND (reference sequence). CDR3 length equals 14 residues. CDR3 nucleotide sequence: TGTGCCAGTAGTAATCAGGGAGCGAACTACGAGCAGTACTTC. Its protein product is CASSNQGANYEQYF.

This clonotype has only a few counts. The chain is built from TRBV7-9 and TRBJ2-5; no clear D gene. With 5 bases removed from V and 9 bases from J, the gap between germline ends came to 16 bases. CDR3 length equals 13 residues. Per germline, CDR1 SEHNR and CDR2 FQNEAQ (reference sequence). Here the CDR3 reads CASSPGVGAAQYF. CDR3 DNA: TGTGCCAGCAGCCCAGGAGTGGGTGCGGCCCAGTACTTC.

V usage is TRBV20-1 and J usage is TRBJ2-7; D might be TRBD1 or TRBD2, each matching 5 bases. The CDR3 covers 15 residues. V was pared by 6 bases and J by 6 bases, with 24 bases between. The V gene's germline CDR1 is DFQATT and CDR2 SNEGSKA (reference sequence). The CDR3 bases are TGCAGTGCCGAGTCTCCCGGGACGGAGGTCACCGAGCAGTACTTC. The encoded protein is CSAESPGTEVTEQYF.

V usage is TRBV28 and J usage is TRBJ2-1; 10 nucleotides line up with TRBD2. With 7 bases clipped from V and 3 bases from J, the junction kept 6 bases outside the gene matches. CDR3 length: 15 amino acids. The germline gives CDR1 MDHEN, CDR2 SYDVKM. In nucleotides, the CDR3 is TGTGCCAGCATTCCGGGACTAGCGCGCTACAATGAGCAGTTCTTC. Translated: CASIPGLARYNEQFF.

This sequence joins TRBV14 and TRBJ2-5; 7 bases are shared with TRBD1. The germline V gene encodes CDR1 SGHDN and CDR2 FVKESK. This CDR3 comprises 14 residues. Trimming cost V 3 bases and J 7 bases; bases outside gene matches: 8. Here the CDR3 reads CASSHRGTEGTQYF. The CDR3, as DNA: TGTGCCAGCAGCCACCGAGGGACAGAAGGGACCCAGTACTTC.

The chain combines TRBV18 with TRBJ2-5; a weak D match, TRBD2 (5 bases). Germline V gene lookup returns CDR1 KGHSH and CDR2 LQKENI. Trimming removed 4 bases at V and 0 bases at J, with 15 bases between. CDR3 length equals 16 residues. The CDR3 spells CASSLPPTGNQETQYF. CDR3 DNA sequence: TGTGCCAGCTCACTCCCCCCTACCGGGAACCAAGAGACCCAGTACTTC.

This chain joins TRBV6-6 and TRBJ2-7, with TRBD1 matching over 10 bases. This CDR3 contains 16 residues. Germline V CDR1 and CDR2: MNHNY, SVGAGI (reference sequence). V trimming: 0 bases; J trimming: 7 bases; junction bases outside the gene matches: 9. CDR3 DNA sequence: TGTGCCAGCAGTTACTCAAGGGACAGGGGAGTAAATGAGCAGTACTTC. It is translated as CASSYSRDRGVNEQYF.

The V and J genes are TRBV3-1 and TRBJ2-1; 7 bases align to TRBD2. With 4 bases clipped from V and 5 bases from J, the junction kept 8 bases outside the gene matches. Germline CDR1 reads LGHDT; CDR2 reads YNNKEL (reference sequence). The CDR3 has 15 amino acids. CDR3 protein: CASSLGGAGNNEQFF. The CDR3 region has the DNA TGTGCCAGCAGCCTTGGCGGAGCGGGAAACAATGAGCAGTTCTTC.

In its sample, this clonotype was seen many times. The chain employs TRBV9 and TRBJ1-1; D gene ambiguous. The germline V gene encodes CDR1 SGDLS and CDR2 YYNGEE. V shed 0 bases and J shed 4 bases, with 7 bases lying between them. This CDR3 has 13 residues. The chain's CDR3 is CASSVVEGTEAFF. The DNA for the CDR3 is TGTGCCAGCAGCGTAGTGGAAGGCACTGAAGCTTTCTTT.

This rearrangement joins TRBV29-1 to TRBJ1-2; tentatively, D is TRBD1 (5 bases). Germline V lookup: CDR1 SQVTM, CDR2 ANQGSEA. The CDR3 is 12 residues long. Trimming stripped 3 bases from V and 4 bases from J, with 9 bases between. The CDR3 reads CSVEARVYGYTF. The CDR3 DNA reads as TGCAGCGTTGAGGCCAGGGTCTATGGCTACACCTTC.

This clonotype was observed a few times. This chain links TRBV5-6 with TRBJ2-5; 8 nucleotides align to TRBD1. Trimming cost V 3 bases and J 2 bases; bases outside gene matches: 6. The CDR3 length is 15 residues. Germline V lookup: CDR1 SGHDT, CDR2 YYEEEE. CDR3 in DNA: TGTGCCAGCAGCTCGACCCACAGGGGGCAAGAGACCCAGTACTTC. Protein: CASSSTHRGQETQYF.

This chain joins TRBV28 and TRBJ2-5, with TRBD2 identical over 8 bases. V gave up 5 bases and J gave up 6 bases; unmatched junction bases: 5. This CDR3 is 13 amino acids long. Germline V CDR1 and CDR2: MDHEN, SYDVKM. The CDR3 DNA reads as TGTGCCAGCAGTGCCGGGGGGGCCAAGACCCAGTACTTC. Residues: CASSAGGAKTQYF.

In its sample, this clonotype was seen a few times. The gene calls are TRBV6-5 and TRBJ2-1, with D perhaps matching TRBD1 or TRBD2 (6 bases each). V was trimmed by 4 bases and J by 1 base, leaving 11 bases between them. Germline lookup yields CDR1 MNHEY and CDR2 SVGAGI. There are 15 residues in the CDR3. This CDR3 reads CASSSLGGSYNEQFF. The CDR3 nucleotides are TGTGCCAGCAGTTCCCTAGGGGGGTCCTACAATGAGCAGTTCTTC.

The chain uses TRBV12-3 or TRBV12-4 and TRBJ2-5; 9 bases match TRBD2. V trimming: 7 bases; J trimming: 2 bases; junction bases outside the gene matches: 5. The CDR3 runs 14 residues. CDR3: CASNLSGGQETQYF. The CDR3 DNA sequence: TGTGCCAGCAATTTGAGCGGGGGGCAAGAGACCCAGTACTTC.